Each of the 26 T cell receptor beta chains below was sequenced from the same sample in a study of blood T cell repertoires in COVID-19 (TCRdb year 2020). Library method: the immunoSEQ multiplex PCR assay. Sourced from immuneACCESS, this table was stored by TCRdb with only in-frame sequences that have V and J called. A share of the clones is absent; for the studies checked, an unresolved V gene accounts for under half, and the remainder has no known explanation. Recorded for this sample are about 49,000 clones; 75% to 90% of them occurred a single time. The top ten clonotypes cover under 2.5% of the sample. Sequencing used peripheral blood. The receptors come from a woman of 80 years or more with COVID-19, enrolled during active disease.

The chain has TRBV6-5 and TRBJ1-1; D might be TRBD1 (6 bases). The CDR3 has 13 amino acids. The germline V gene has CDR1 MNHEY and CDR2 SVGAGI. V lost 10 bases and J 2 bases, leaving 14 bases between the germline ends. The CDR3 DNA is TGTGCCACCTCCCAGGGGATAAACACTGAAGCTTTCTTT. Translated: CATSQGINTEAFF.

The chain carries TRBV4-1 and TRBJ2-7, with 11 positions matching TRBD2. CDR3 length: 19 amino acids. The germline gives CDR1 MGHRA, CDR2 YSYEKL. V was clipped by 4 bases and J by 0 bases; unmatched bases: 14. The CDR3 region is CASSLSGTSGSLGSYEQYF. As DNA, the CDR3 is TGCGCCAGCAGCCTCTCCGGGACTAGCGGTTCTTTAGGCTCCTACGAGCAGTACTTC.

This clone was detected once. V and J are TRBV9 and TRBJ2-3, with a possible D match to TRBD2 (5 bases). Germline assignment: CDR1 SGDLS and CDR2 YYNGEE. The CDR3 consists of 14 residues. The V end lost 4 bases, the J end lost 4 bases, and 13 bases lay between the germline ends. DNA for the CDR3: TGTGCCAGCAGCCCCCGGACTTCTTCAGATACGCAGTATTTT. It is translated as CASSPRTSSDTQYF.

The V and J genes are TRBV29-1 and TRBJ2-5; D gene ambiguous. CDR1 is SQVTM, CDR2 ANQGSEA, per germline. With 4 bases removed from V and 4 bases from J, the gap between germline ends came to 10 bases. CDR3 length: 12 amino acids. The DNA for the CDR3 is TGCAGCGTTGTTGGGCAAGGAGAGACCCAGTACTTC. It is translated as CSVVGQGETQYF. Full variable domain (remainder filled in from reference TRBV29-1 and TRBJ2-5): SAVISQKPSRDICQRGTSLTIQCQVDSQVTMMFWYRQQPGQSLTLIATANQGSEATYESGFVIDKFPISRPNLTFSTLTVSNMSPEDSSIYLCSVVGQGETQYFGPGTRLLVL.

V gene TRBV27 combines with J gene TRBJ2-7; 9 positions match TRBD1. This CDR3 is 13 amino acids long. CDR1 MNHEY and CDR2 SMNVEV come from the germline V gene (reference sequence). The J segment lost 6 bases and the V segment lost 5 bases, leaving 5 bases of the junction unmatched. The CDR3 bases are TGTGCCAGCAGTAAGGACAGGGGTCGCGAGCAGTACTTC. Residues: CASSKDRGREQYF.

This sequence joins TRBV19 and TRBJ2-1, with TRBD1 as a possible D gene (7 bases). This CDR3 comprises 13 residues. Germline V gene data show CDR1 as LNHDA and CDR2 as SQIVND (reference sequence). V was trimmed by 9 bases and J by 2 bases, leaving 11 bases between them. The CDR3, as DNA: TGTGCCAGCCGGGGGACAGCCTACAATGAGCAGTTCTTC. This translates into CASRGTAYNEQFF.

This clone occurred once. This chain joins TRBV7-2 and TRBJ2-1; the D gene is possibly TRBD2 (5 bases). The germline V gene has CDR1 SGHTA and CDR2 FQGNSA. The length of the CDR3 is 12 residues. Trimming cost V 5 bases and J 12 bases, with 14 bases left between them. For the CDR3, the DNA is TGTGCCAGCAGCCCCGGTCCTCGGGGGCAGTTCTTC. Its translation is CASSPGPRGQFF.

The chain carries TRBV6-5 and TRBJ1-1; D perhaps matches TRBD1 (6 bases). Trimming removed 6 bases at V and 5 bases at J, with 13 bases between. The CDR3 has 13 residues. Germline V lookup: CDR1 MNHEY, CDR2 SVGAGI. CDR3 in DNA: TGTGCCAGCAGCGGGGGGGGGCGGACTGAAGCTTTCTTT. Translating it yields CASSGGGRTEAFF.

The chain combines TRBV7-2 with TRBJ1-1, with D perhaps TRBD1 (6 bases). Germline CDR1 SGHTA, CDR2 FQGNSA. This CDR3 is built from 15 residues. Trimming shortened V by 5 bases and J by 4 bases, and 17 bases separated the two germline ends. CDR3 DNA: TGTGCCAGCAGCCCTTGGGGGGGGGCGCCCACTGAAGCTTTCTTT. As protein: CASSPWGGAPTEAFF.

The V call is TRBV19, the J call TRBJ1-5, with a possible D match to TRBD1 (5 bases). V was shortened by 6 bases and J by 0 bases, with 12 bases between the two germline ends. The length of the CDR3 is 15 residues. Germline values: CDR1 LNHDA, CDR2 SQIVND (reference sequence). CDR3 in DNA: TGTGCCAGTAGGCTATCAGGGATTAGCAATCAGCCCCAGCATTTT. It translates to CASRLSGISNQPQHF. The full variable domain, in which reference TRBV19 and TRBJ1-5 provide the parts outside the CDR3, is DGGITQSPKYLFRKEGQNVTLSCEQNLNHDAMYWYRQDPGQGLRLIYYSQIVNDFQKGDIAEGYSVSREKKESFPLTVTSAQKNPTAFYLCASRLSGISNQPQHFGDGTRLSIL.

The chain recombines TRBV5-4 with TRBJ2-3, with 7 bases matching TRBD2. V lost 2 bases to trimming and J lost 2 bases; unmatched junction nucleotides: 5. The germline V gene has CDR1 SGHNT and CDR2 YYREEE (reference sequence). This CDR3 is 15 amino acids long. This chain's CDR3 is CASSLSSGFTDTQYF. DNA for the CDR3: TGTGCCAGCAGCTTATCTAGCGGCTTCACAGATACGCAGTATTTT. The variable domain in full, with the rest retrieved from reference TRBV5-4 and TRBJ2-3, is ETGVTQSPTHLIKTRGQQVTLRCSSQSGHNTVSWYQQALGQGPQFIFQYYREEENGRGNFPPRFSGLQFPNYSSELNVNALELDDSALYLCASSLSSGFTDTQYFGPGTRLTVL.

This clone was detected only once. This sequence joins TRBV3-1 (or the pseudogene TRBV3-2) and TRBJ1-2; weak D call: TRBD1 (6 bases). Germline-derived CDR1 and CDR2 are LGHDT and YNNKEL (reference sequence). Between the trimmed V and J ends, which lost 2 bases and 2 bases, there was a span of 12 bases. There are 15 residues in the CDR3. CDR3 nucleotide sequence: TGTGCCAGCAGCCAAAGGGACAAAGGAAACTATGGCTACACCTTC. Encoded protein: CASSQRDKGNYGYTF.

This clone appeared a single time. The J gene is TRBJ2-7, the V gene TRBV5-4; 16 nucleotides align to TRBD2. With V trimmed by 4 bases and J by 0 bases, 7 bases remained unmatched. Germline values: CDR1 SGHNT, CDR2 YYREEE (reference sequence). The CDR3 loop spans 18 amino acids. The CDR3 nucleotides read TGTGCCAGCAGCCGAGGGGGACTAGCGGGGGGGAGCTCCTACGAGCAGTACTTC. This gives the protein CASSRGGLAGGSSYEQYF.

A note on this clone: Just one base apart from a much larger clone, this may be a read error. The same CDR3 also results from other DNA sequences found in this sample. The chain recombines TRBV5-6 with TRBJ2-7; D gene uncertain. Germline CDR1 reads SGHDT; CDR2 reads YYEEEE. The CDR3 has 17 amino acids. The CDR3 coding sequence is TGTGCCAGCACCTTGCTCGTGGGTGGCACGGGTCCATACGAGCAGTACTTC. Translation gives CASTLLVGGTGPYEQYF.

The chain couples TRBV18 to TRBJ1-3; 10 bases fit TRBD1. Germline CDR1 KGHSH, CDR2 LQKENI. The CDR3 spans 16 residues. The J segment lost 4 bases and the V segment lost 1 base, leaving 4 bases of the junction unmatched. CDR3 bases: TGTGCCAGCTCACCACGGGGACAGGGGTCGGGAAACACCATATATTTT. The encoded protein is CASSPRGQGSGNTIYF.

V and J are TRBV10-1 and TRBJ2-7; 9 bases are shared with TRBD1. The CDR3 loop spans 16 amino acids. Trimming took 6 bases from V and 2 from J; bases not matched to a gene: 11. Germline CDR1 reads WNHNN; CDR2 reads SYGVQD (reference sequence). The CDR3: CASSPTLGTGPYEQYF. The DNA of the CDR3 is TGCGCCAGCAGCCCTACCCTCGGGACAGGGCCCTACGAGCAGTACTTC.

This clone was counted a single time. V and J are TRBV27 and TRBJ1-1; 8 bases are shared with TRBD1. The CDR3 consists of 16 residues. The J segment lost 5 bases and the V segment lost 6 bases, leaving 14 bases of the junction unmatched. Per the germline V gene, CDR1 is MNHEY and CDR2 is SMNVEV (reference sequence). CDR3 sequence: CASSRKGGDRRTEAFF. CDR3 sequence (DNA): TGTGCCAGCAGCAGAAAAGGGGGGGACAGGCGGACTGAAGCTTTCTTT.

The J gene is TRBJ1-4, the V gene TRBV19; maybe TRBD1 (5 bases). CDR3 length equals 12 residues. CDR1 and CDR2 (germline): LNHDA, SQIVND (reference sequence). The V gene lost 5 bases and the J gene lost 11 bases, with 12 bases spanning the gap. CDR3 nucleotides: TGTGCCAGTAGTTCCCGGGGGTCCAAACTGTTTTTT. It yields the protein CASSSRGSKLFF. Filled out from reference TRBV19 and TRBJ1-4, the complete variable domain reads DGGITQSPKYLFRKEGQNVTLSCEQNLNHDAMYWYRQDPGQGLRLIYYSQIVNDFQKGDIAEGYSVSREKKESFPLTVTSAQKNPTAFYLCASSSRGSKLFFGSGTQLSVL.

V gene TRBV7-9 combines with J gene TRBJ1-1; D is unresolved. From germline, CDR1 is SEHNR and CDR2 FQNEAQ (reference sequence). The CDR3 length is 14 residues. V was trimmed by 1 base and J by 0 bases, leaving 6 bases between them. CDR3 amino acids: CASSLDNLNTEAFF. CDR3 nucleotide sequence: TGTGCCAGCAGCTTAGACAATCTGAACACTGAAGCTTTCTTT.

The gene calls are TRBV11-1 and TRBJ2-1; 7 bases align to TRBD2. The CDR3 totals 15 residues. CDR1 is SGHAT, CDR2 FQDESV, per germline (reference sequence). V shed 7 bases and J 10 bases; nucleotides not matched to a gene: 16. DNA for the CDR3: TGTGCCAGCAAGCTTGGCGGGGGTTTAGATCGGGAGCAGTTCTTC. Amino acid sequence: CASKLGGGLDREQFF. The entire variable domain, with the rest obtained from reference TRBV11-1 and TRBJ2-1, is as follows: EAEVAQSPRYKITEKSQAVAFWCDPISGHATLYWYRQILGQGPELLVQFQDESVVDDSQLPKDRFSAERLKGVDSTLKIQPAELGDSAMYLCASKLGGGLDREQFFGPGTRLTVL.

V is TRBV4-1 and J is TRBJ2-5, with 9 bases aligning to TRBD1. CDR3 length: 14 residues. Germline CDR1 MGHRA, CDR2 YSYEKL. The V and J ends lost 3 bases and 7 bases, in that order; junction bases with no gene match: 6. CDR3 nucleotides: TGCGCCAGCAGCCAGCCGGGACAGGGACGGACCCAGTACTTC. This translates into CASSQPGQGRTQYF.

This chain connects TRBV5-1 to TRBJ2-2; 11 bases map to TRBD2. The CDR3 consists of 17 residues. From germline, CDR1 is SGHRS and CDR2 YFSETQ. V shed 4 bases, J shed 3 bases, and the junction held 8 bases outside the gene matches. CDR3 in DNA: TGCGCCAGCAGCCCCGGGACTAGCGGCCTCGACACCGGGGAGCTGTTTTTT. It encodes CASSPGTSGLDTGELFF.

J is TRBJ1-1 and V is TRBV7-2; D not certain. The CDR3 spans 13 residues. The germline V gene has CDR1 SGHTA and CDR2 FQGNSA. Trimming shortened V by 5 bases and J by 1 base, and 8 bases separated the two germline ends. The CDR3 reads CASSRRSNTEAFF. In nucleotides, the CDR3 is TGTGCCAGCAGCCGCCGGTCGAACACTGAAGCTTTCTTT.

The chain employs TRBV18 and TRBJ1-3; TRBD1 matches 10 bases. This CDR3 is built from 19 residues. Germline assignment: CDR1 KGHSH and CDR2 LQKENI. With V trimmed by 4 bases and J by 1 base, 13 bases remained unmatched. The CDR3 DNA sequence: TGTGCCAGCTCACGGGCAATGATGGGACAGGGGCTTTCTGGAAACACCATATATTTT. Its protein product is CASSRAMMGQGLSGNTIYF.

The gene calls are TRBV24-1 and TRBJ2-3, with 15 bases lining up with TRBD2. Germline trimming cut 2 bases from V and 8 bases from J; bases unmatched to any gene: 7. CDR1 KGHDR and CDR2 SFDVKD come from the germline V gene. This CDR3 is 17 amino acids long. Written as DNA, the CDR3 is TGTGCCACCAGTGATTGGACTAGCGGGGGGGGCAGGGGTACGCAGTATTTT. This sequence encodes CATSDWTSGGGRGTQYF.

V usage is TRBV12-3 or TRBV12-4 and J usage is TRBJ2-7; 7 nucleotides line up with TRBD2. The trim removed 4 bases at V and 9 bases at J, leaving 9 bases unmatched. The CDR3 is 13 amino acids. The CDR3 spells CASSSGAGRVQYF. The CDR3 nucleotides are TGTGCCAGCAGTTCGGGAGCGGGGCGGGTGCAGTACTTC.